This TCR beta chain was profiled in a study of blood T cell repertoires in COVID-19. Looking at the study overall: Sites in the United States, Italy and Spain provided acute and convalescent COVID-19 samples.

The authors' processing: Amplification from reference gene primers served as the basis for estimated nucleated cell counts. Profiling relied on immunoSEQ multiplex PCR, and the TCRdb table lists in-frame clones only, not all of them. V, J and clone size reflect that table, while D and trimming were determined from the DNA. The sample holds 250,000 to 300,000 clones; around 90% are singletons and the top ten take roughly 0.8%. CDR1 GTSNPN and CDR2 SVGIG come from the germline V gene (reference sequence). Unmatched junction bases numbered 3, after V lost 2 bases and J lost 8 bases. The CDR3 length is 12 residues.

The receptor's source is a woman aged 25 to 45 with acute or convalescent COVID-19. The chain employs TRBV30 and TRBJ2-1; 7 nucleotides align to TRBD2. The sample taken for sequencing was peripheral blood. CDR3 nucleotide sequence: TGTGCCTGGAGTCTAGCGGTTGATGAGCAGTTCTTC. Translating it yields CAWSLAVDEQFF. Filled out from reference TRBV30 and TRBJ2-1, the complete variable domain reads SQTIHQWPATLVQPVGSPLSLECTVEGTSNPNLYWYRQAAGRGLQLLFYSVGIGQISSEVPQNLSASRPQDRQFILSSKKLLLSDSGFYLCAWSLAVDEQFFGPGTRLTVL.